This passage covers 31 T cell receptor beta chains from one sample sequenced in a study of CD8 T cells in Susac syndrome. Reverse transcription of about 0.45 to 1 ug RNA was carried out with random hexamers. TCRdb used MiXCR to reprocess the immunoSEQ multiplex PCR reads, holding one entry per CDR3 protein. The sample contains 200,000 or so distinct CDR3 sequences, approximately 96% of which appear only once. Sequencing input: CD4+ T cells from PBMCs. The receptors come from a human donor with Susac syndrome.

The chain is built from TRBV29-1 and TRBJ1-1, with TRBD1 as a possible D gene (5 bases). This CDR3 has 15 residues. The V gene lost 7 bases and the J gene lost 1 base, with 19 bases spanning the gap. In germline, CDR1 is SQVTM, CDR2 ANQGSEA. CDR3 protein: CSACQSAGRNTEAFF. Written as DNA, the CDR3 is TGCAGCGCCTGTCAGTCGGCAGGGAGGAACACTGAAGCTTTCTTT.

This chain connects TRBV20-1 to TRBJ1-4, with D perhaps TRBD1 (6 bases). V was pared by 5 bases and J by 7 bases, with 11 bases between. The CDR3 length is 12 residues. Germline lookup yields CDR1 DFQATT and CDR2 SNEGSKA (reference sequence). The CDR3 sequence: CSAGQFAEKLFF. The CDR3 region has the DNA TGCAGTGCTGGACAGTTCGCTGAAAAACTGTTTTTT.

The chain couples TRBV7-9 to TRBJ2-5; D might be TRBD1 (6 bases). Germline loops: CDR1 SEHNR, CDR2 FQNEAQ (reference sequence). The CDR3 has 16 residues. V gave up 3 bases and J gave up 2 bases, with 16 bases separating them. The CDR3 is CASSFATPQGQETQYF. Written as DNA, the CDR3 is TGTGCCAGCAGCTTTGCAACCCCGCAGGGGCAAGAGACCCAGTACTTC.

V and J are TRBV5-6 and TRBJ2-7; D ambiguous. Trimming took off 1 base at V and 5 bases at J, with 13 bases between the two ends. CDR1 and CDR2 (germline): SGHDT, YYEEEE. CDR3 length: 14 amino acids. The CDR3 protein is CASSLSMAQDEQYF. The CDR3 nucleotides read TGTGCCAGCAGCTTGTCGATGGCCCAGGACGAGCAGTACTTC.

The chain uses TRBV18 and TRBJ2-2, with D perhaps given as TRBD1 or TRBD2 (5 bases each). The germline V gene encodes CDR1 KGHSH and CDR2 LQKENI. This CDR3 contains 13 residues. The V end lost 3 bases, the J end lost 3 bases, and 5 bases lay between the germline ends. The CDR3 nucleotides read TGTGCCAGCTCACCGGGGGACACCGGGGAGCTGTTTTTT. It codes for CASSPGDTGELFF. Together with reference TRBV18 and TRBJ2-2, the CDR3 gives the full variable domain: NAGVMQNPRHLVRRRGQEARLRCSPMKGHSHVYWYRQLPEEGLKFMVYLQKENIIDESGMPKERFSAEFPKEGPSILRIQQVVRGDSAAYFCASSPGDTGELFFGEGSRLTVL.

The V and J genes are TRBV19 and TRBJ2-4; perhaps TRBD1 as D (5 bases). This CDR3 has 14 residues. Trimming took 5 bases from V and 4 from J, leaving 12 bases between them. The germline gives CDR1 LNHDA, CDR2 SQIVND (reference sequence). CDR3 DNA sequence: TGTGCCAGTAGTCCCAGGGAAAGTAAAAACATTCAGTACTTC. This encodes CASSPRESKNIQYF.

The J gene is TRBJ1-6, the V gene TRBV12-3 or TRBV12-4; no firm D call. The V end lost 0 bases, the J end lost 6 bases, and 15 bases lay between the germline ends. This CDR3 has 17 residues. This CDR3 is CASSLASPRSGNSPLHF. CDR3 DNA sequence: TGTGCCAGCAGTTTAGCGAGCCCCCGGTCGGGTAATTCACCCCTCCACTTT.

The gene calls are TRBV6-5 and TRBJ2-7; 8 bases map to TRBD2. Per germline, CDR1 MNHEY and CDR2 SVGAGI. J lost 0 bases, V lost 7 bases, and 2 bases had no gene match. CDR3 length: 13 amino acids. The CDR3 loop reads CASTGGSSYEQYF. The CDR3 DNA reads as TGTGCCAGCACGGGGGGGAGCTCCTACGAGCAGTACTTC.

This clonotype was detected only once. The chain links TRBV30 to TRBJ1-2, with a weak D call TRBD1 (5 bases). Per the germline V gene, CDR1 is GTSNPN and CDR2 is SVGIG (reference sequence). CDR3 size: 12 residues. Trimming removed 3 bases from V and 2 bases from J, with 7 bases in between. This chain's CDR3 is CAWRDTNYGYTF. The CDR3 coding sequence is TGTGCCTGGAGGGACACCAACTATGGCTACACCTTC.

The CDR3 here is CASSRTTGIVSYNEQFF. As DNA, the CDR3 is TGTGCCAGCAGCCGCACGACAGGGATCGTCTCCTACAATGAGCAGTTCTTC. The rearrangement joins TRBV7-9 to TRBJ2-1; 7 bases are a match to TRBD1. This CDR3 comprises 17 residues. The germline CDR1 and CDR2 sequences are SEHNR and FQNEAQ (reference sequence). Trimming took 5 bases from V and 0 from J; bases not matched to a gene: 10.

V usage is TRBV7-6 and J usage is TRBJ2-2, with D perhaps matching TRBD1 (5 bases). CDR3 length: 19 amino acids. Germline CDR1 and CDR2: SGHVS and FNYEAQ. Trimming left V 5 bases short and J 0 bases short, with 22 bases between. CDR3 sequence (DNA): TGTGCCAGCAGCCCGATCTTAAGGGGCGGCAGATCGAACACCGGGGAGCTGTTTTTT. The encoded protein is CASSPILRGGRSNTGELFF.

The V and J genes are TRBV7-3 and TRBJ1-1, with D unclear. The germline CDR1 and CDR2 sequences are SGHTA and FQGTGA. V was trimmed by 3 bases and J by 1 base, leaving 6 bases between them. The CDR3 runs 13 residues. CDR3 region: CASSFSGNTEAFF. The CDR3 nucleotides are TGTGCCAGCAGCTTTTCCGGGAACACTGAAGCTTTCTTT.

The chain employs TRBV4-2 and TRBJ2-5; tentatively, D is TRBD1 (6 bases). Germline CDR1 LGHNA, CDR2 YNFKEQ. Trimming took 3 bases from V and 1 from J, leaving 15 bases between them. This CDR3 has 16 amino acids. This CDR3 is CASSQPTQGSQETQYF. CDR3 in DNA: TGTGCCAGCAGCCAGCCCACACAGGGAAGCCAAGAGACCCAGTACTTC.

The chain uses TRBV20-1 and TRBJ2-7; D remains ambiguous. The germline V and J ends were trimmed by 2 bases and 2 bases, with 7 bases remaining between them. The germline CDR1 and CDR2 sequences are DFQATT and SNEGSKA (reference sequence). The CDR3 extends over 12 amino acids. The CDR3 is CSARLSAYEQYF. CDR3 nucleotide sequence: TGCAGTGCTAGATTAAGCGCCTACGAGCAGTACTTC.

The gene calls are TRBV4-2 and TRBJ1-1; D is undetermined. The CDR3 is 15 amino acids. In germline, CDR1 is LGHNA, CDR2 YNFKEQ. V lost 1 base and J lost 2, with 11 bases in between. CDR3 DNA: TGTGCCAGCAGCCAAGGTCGCGTTAGAAACACTGAAGCTTTCTTT. It is translated as CASSQGRVRNTEAFF.

V usage is TRBV12-3 or TRBV12-4 and J usage is TRBJ2-5, with D perhaps TRBD2 (5 bases). CDR3 length: 13 amino acids. V lost 6 bases, J lost 5 bases, and 13 bases lay in between. CDR3 coding DNA: TGTGCCAGCAGCGGACTTACGAGGGAGACCCAGTACTTC. Translated, it gives CASSGLTRETQYF.

J is TRBJ1-4 and V is TRBV20-1; possibly TRBD1 for D (5 bases). Trimming stripped 3 bases from V and 7 bases from J, with 12 bases between. There are 13 residues in the CDR3. Germline V gene data show CDR1 as DFQATT and CDR2 as SNEGSKA (reference sequence). The CDR3, as DNA: TGCAGTGCTAGCAGGGCTGGCGGTGAAAAACTGTTTTTT. Translated: CSASRAGGEKLFF.

This clonotype appeared a single time. The chain couples TRBV20-1 to TRBJ2-2, with D perhaps given as TRBD1 or TRBD2 (6 bases each). The V and J ends lost 4 bases and 3 bases respectively, with 18 bases between them. CDR1 and CDR2 from the germline V gene are DFQATT and SNEGSKA (reference sequence). The CDR3 runs 16 residues. This CDR3 reads CSATRGGVPDTGELFF. CDR3 DNA: TGCAGTGCTACCAGGGGCGGGGTTCCTGACACCGGGGAGCTGTTTTTT.

The chain is built from TRBV5-1 and TRBJ1-2; tentatively, D is TRBD1 (5 bases). Germline V gene sequence: CDR1 SGHRS, CDR2 YFSETQ. The CDR3 is 14 amino acids. V lost 6 bases, J lost 0 bases, and 12 bases lay in between. The DNA of the CDR3 is TGCGCCAGCATAGAGGGACGGGCTAACTATGGCTACACCTTC. The encoded protein is CASIEGRANYGYTF.

J is TRBJ2-7 and V is TRBV27, with D possibly being TRBD1 or TRBD2 (5 bases each). The V end was cut by 2 bases, the J end by 7 bases, with 12 bases between. Germline V lookup: CDR1 MNHEY, CDR2 SMNVEV (reference sequence). This CDR3 has 13 amino acids. CDR3 amino acids: CASSLRDPMEQYF. The CDR3, as DNA: TGTGCCAGCAGTTTACGGGACCCCATGGAGCAGTACTTC.

V gene TRBV28 combines with J gene TRBJ2-1; the D gene is possibly TRBD2 (6 bases). CDR3 length equals 10 residues. In germline, CDR1 is MDHEN, CDR2 SYDVKM. With 8 bases removed from V and 10 bases from J, the gap between germline ends came to 9 bases. CDR3 residues: CASAGWEQFF. The CDR3 nucleotides are TGTGCCAGCGCGGGGTGGGAGCAGTTCTTC. The full variable domain, completed using reference TRBV28 and TRBJ2-1, is DVKVTQSSRYLVKRTGEKVFLECVQDMDHENMFWYRQDPGLGLRLIYFSYDVKMKEKGDIPEGYSVSREKKERFSLILESASTNQTSMYLCASAGWEQFFGPGTRLTVL.

The J gene is TRBJ1-5, the V gene TRBV19; 8 bases fit TRBD1. The trim removed 6 bases at V and 4 bases at J, leaving 5 bases unmatched. This CDR3 is built from 14 residues. Germline CDR1 is LNHDA and CDR2 is SQIVND (reference sequence). The CDR3 coding sequence is TGTGCCAGTAGCCCCACAGGGGGAAATCAGCCCCAGCATTTT. Protein: CASSPTGGNQPQHF.

The V gene is TRBV7-6, the J gene TRBJ2-7, with 10 bases identical to TRBD1. V trimming: 5 bases; J trimming: 0 bases; junction bases outside the gene matches: 4. Germline CDR1 SGHVS, CDR2 FNYEAQ. This CDR3 contains 15 residues. CDR3 protein: CASSRQGAPSYEQYF. The CDR3 DNA reads as TGTGCCAGCAGCCGACAGGGGGCCCCCTCCTACGAGCAGTACTTC. The full variable domain, rest sourced from reference TRBV7-6 and TRBJ2-7, is GAGVSQSPRYKVTKRGQDVALRCDPISGHVSLYWYRQALGQGPEFLTYFNYEAQQDKSGLPNDRFSAERPEGSISTLTIQRTEQRDSAMYRCASSRQGAPSYEQYFGPGTRLTVT.

The chain joins TRBV18 to TRBJ1-2, with a tentative D call TRBD1 (5 bases). From germline, CDR1 is KGHSH and CDR2 LQKENI. The CDR3 runs to 14 residues. Trimming pared 3 bases from V and 8 bases from J, leaving 16 bases between. CDR3 protein: CASSPATAFRGYTF. The CDR3 DNA sequence: TGTGCCAGCTCACCGGCGACAGCCTTCCGAGGCTACACCTTC.

V usage is TRBV9 and J usage is TRBJ1-5; TRBD1 might be the D (5 bases). Germline lookup yields CDR1 SGDLS and CDR2 YYNGEE. V dropped 0 bases and J dropped 5 bases, with 21 bases sitting between them. This CDR3 has 18 residues. CDR3 sequence reads: CASSVATTTSKGYQPQHF. The CDR3 bases are TGTGCCAGCAGCGTAGCGACGACTACTAGCAAGGGGTATCAGCCCCAGCATTTT.

This chain connects TRBV9 to TRBJ2-3; D is ambiguous. This CDR3 is 14 amino acids long. The ends were cut back, 2 bases at V and 2 bases at J, with 9 bases in the middle. Germline V lookup: CDR1 SGDLS, CDR2 YYNGEE. The CDR3 region has the DNA TGTGCCAGCAGCGTCAATTCATTCACAGATACGCAGTATTTT. Its protein product is CASSVNSFTDTQYF.

The V call is TRBV12-3 or TRBV12-4, the J call TRBJ2-1; 10 nucleotides align to TRBD1. The CDR3 contains 14 residues. The V gene end was trimmed by 6 bases and the J gene end by 8 bases; junction bases not matched to a gene: 7. Here the CDR3 reads CASSWTGGYDEQFF. CDR3 sequence (DNA): TGTGCCAGCAGCTGGACAGGGGGGTACGATGAGCAGTTCTTC.

The chain couples TRBV6-6 to TRBJ2-5; D remains ambiguous. Germline CDR1 and CDR2: MNHNY and SVGAGI (reference sequence). V was pared by 0 bases and J by 2 bases, with 7 bases between. The CDR3 sequence is 14 residues long. The CDR3 loop is CASSYSRQQETQYF. The CDR3 coding sequence is TGTGCCAGCAGTTACTCGCGCCAGCAAGAGACCCAGTACTTC.

The chain couples TRBV30 to TRBJ1-2, with TRBD1 identical over 8 bases. The V segment lost 1 base and the J segment 1 base; nucleotides outside the gene matches: 11. Germline CDR1 reads GTSNPN; CDR2 reads SVGIG (reference sequence). The CDR3 has 17 amino acids. CDR3 in DNA: TGTGCCTGGAGTGCCCTCACCCAGGGGGCGCGTAACTATGGCTACACCTTC. Translating it yields CAWSALTQGARNYGYTF.

V is TRBV15 and J is TRBJ2-1; D unresolved. The CDR3 spans 15 residues. Trimming shortened V by 0 bases and J by 0 bases, and 6 bases separated the two germline ends. In germline, CDR1 is LNHNV, CDR2 YYDKDF (reference sequence). CDR3 in amino acids: CATSRDIGSYNEQFF. The CDR3 coding sequence is TGTGCCACCAGCAGAGATATCGGCTCCTACAATGAGCAGTTCTTC.

The V call is TRBV9, the J call TRBJ2-3, with TRBD2 matching over 10 bases. Trimming cost V 0 bases and J 0 bases; bases outside gene matches: 4. The CDR3 runs to 17 residues. Germline CDR1 reads SGDLS; CDR2 reads YYNGEE. The CDR3 loop reads CASSVDSGGTSTDTQYF. The CDR3 nucleotides read TGTGCCAGCAGCGTAGATAGCGGGGGGACTAGCACAGATACGCAGTATTTT.